Listed below are T cell receptor beta chains from one sample, sequenced in a study of T-cell reconstitution after alpha-beta-depleted transplantation in children. MiXCR, run by TCRdb on the PCR reads, gives a single entry per CDR3 protein. The table includes roughly 200,000 distinct CDR3 sequences, less than 15% detected once. The sample consisted of PBMCs from the stem cell graft donor, taken from the stem cell graft. Every receptor here comes from a human donor who donated a stem cell graft to a child with acute lymphoblastic leukemia. Each CDR3 is given with its conserved first and last residue. D genes are given only for firm matches. Not all rows give a size; the values are once, few, many and, for expanded clones, a class.

clone_size d_call j_call v_call cdr3_aa cdr3_nt
many - TRBJ2-3 TRBV5-1 CASSLRGAGDTQYF TGCGCCAGCAGCCTCAGGGGCGCGGGAGATACGCAGTATTTT
many - TRBJ1-2 TRBV12-3/TRBV12-4 CASSLRAGYTF TGTGCCAGCAGTTTAAGGGCTGGCTACACCTTC
few TRBD1 TRBJ2-5 TRBV3-1 CASTYLGQVAEETQYF TGTGCCAGCACCTACCTGGGACAGGTGGCGGAAGAGACCCAGTACTTC
- TRBD2 TRBJ2-1 TRBV7-8 CASSPQGTSGYTYNEQFF TGTGCCAGCAGCCCACAAGGGACTAGCGGCTACACCTACAATGAGCAGTTCTTC
many - TRBJ2-7 TRBV3-1 CASSFRSSWVEQYF TGTGCCAGCAGCTTCCGATCCTCCTGGGTCGAGCAGTACTTC
- - TRBJ1-4 TRBV29-1 CSVRTDNEKLFF TGCAGCGTTAGGACAGATAATGAAAAACTGTTTTTT
many TRBD1 TRBJ2-7 TRBV15 CATSRPGGSYEQYF TGTGCCACCAGCCGACCAGGGGGAAGCTACGAGCAGTACTTC
many - TRBJ2-3 TRBV20-1 CSARFPHTDTQYF TGCAGTGCTAGATTCCCCCACACAGATACGCAGTATTTT
many - TRBJ1-6 TRBV10-1 CASSESGENSPLHF TGCGCCAGCAGTGAATCGGGTGAGAATTCACCCCTCCACTTT
many TRBD2 TRBJ2-2 TRBV6-4 CASLVVVPGLAGVTGELFF TGTGCCAGCCTTGTCGTCGTCCCGGGACTAGCGGGAGTAACCGGGGAGCTGTTTTTT
many TRBD1 TRBJ2-1 TRBV5-1 CASSSSLSGTGERDEQFF TGCGCCAGCAGCTCCTCCCTGAGTGGGACAGGGGAAAGGGATGAGCAGTTCTTC
many - TRBJ2-5 TRBV6-1 CASKRQQETQYF TGTGCCAGCAAACGTCAACAAGAGACCCAGTACTTC
- TRBD2 TRBJ2-4 TRBV11-2 CASSRMGGGPRGNIQYF TGTGCCAGCAGCCGCATGGGGGGAGGGCCCCGGGGAAACATTCAGTACTTC
many - TRBJ2-3 TRBV5-1 CASSSDPDTQYF TGCGCCAGCAGCTCCGACCCAGATACGCAGTATTTT
many - TRBJ2-1 TRBV5-1 CASSPSIGANEQFF TGCGCCAGCAGCCCCAGTATAGGGGCCAATGAGCAGTTCTTC
- TRBD2 TRBJ2-7 TRBV19 CASSIQRDSYEQYF TGTGCCAGTAGTATTCAGCGGGACTCCTACGAGCAGTACTTC
many - TRBJ1-1 TRBV5-6 CASSWGAGWTEAFF TGTGCCAGCAGCTGGGGGGCCGGATGGACTGAAGCTTTCTTT
many TRBD2 TRBJ2-1 TRBV29-1 CSVGTSDYNEQFF TGCAGCGTCGGGACTAGCGACTACAATGAGCAGTTCTTC
- - TRBJ2-1 TRBV12-3/TRBV12-4 CATKSAQAYNEQFF TGTGCCACCAAATCAGCACAGGCCTACAATGAGCAGTTCTTC
- - TRBJ1-6 TRBV11-2 CASSFGIDSNSPLHF TGTGCCAGCAGCTTCGGTATCGACAGTAACTCACCCCTCCACTTT
- - TRBJ1-5 TRBV7-9 CASSRGDSNQPQHF TGTGCCAGCAGTCGAGGGGATAGCAATCAGCCCCAGCATTTT
few - TRBJ1-2 TRBV20-1 CSAREADYGYTF TGCAGTGCTAGAGAGGCAGACTATGGCTACACCTTC
- - TRBJ1-1 TRBV20-1 CSASDLRGTEAFF TGCAGTGCTAGCGATCTCAGGGGCACTGAAGCTTTCTTT
many TRBD1 TRBJ1-2 TRBV7-8 CASSPQTGAAPYGYTF TGTGCCAGCAGCCCCCAAACAGGGGCCGCACCCTATGGCTACACCTTC
- - TRBJ1-2 TRBV6-1 CARRETNYGYTF TGTGCCAGGAGGGAGACAAACTATGGCTACACCTTC
many TRBD2 TRBJ2-1 TRBV6-5 CASSYGPGLGLDEQFF TGTGCCAGCAGTTACGGACCGGGACTAGGTCTCGATGAGCAGTTCTTC
many - TRBJ2-1 TRBV5-1 CASSLAVQGGWDEQFF TGCGCCAGCAGCTTGGCCGTACAGGGGGGGTGGGATGAGCAGTTCTTC
many - TRBJ1-2 TRBV5-1 CASSFAPMGADGYTF TGCGCCAGCAGCTTTGCCCCCATGGGGGCGGATGGCTACACCTTC
- - TRBJ2-2 TRBV5-5 CASSRAAGLDTGELFF TGTGCCAGCAGTCGCGCTGCAGGGCTTGACACCGGGGAGCTGTTTTTT
- - TRBJ2-2 TRBV5-1 CASSLVHTGELFF TGCGCCAGCAGCCTGGTCCACACCGGGGAGCTGTTTTTT
few - TRBJ2-1 TRBV4-1 CASGNRLDWNEQFF TGCGCCAGCGGCAATCGGCTGGATTGGAATGAGCAGTTCTTC
many - TRBJ2-7 TRBV25-1 CASSEVGMGETYEQYF TGTGCCAGCAGTGAAGTAGGTATGGGAGAGACCTACGAGCAGTACTTC
- - TRBJ2-5 TRBV19 CASSTDGRVRETQYF TGTGCCAGTAGTACGGACGGTAGGGTTAGAGAGACCCAGTACTTC
- TRBD2 TRBJ2-3 TRBV12-3/TRBV12-4 CASSPRSGSSTDTQYF TGTGCCAGCAGTCCCCGTAGCGGGAGCAGCACAGATACGCAGTATTTT
- - TRBJ2-1 TRBV12-3/TRBV12-4 CASSPTGNNYNEQFF TGTGCCAGCAGTCCGACAGGCAATAATTACAATGAGCAGTTCTTC
many - TRBJ2-5 TRBV20-1 CSARSDWQPQETQYF TGCAGTGCTAGGAGCGATTGGCAGCCCCAAGAGACCCAGTACTTC
many TRBD2 TRBJ2-7 TRBV20-1 CSARVAGAFGEQYF TGCAGTGCTAGAGTAGCGGGCGCCTTTGGCGAGCAGTACTTC
few - TRBJ1-5 TRBV6-1 CASKTAAEDSNQPQHF TGTGCCAGCAAAACGGCGGCGGAGGATAGCAATCAGCCCCAGCATTTT
many - TRBJ1-1 TRBV12-3/TRBV12-4 CASSLGEGQQPEAFF TGTGCCAGCAGTTTAGGAGAAGGACAGCAGCCTGAAGCTTTCTTT
many - TRBJ1-6 TRBV6-1 CATKIRQSSYNSPLHF TGTGCCACCAAAATTCGACAGAGCTCCTATAATTCACCCCTCCACTTT
many - TRBJ2-7 TRBV11-2 CASSPTNRGPRRGTIYEQYF TGTGCCAGCAGCCCTACCAATCGGGGTCCGAGACGGGGAACAATCTACGAGCAGTACTTC
many TRBD2 TRBJ2-1 TRBV5-1 CASSPSGKDGSEQFF TGCGCCAGCAGCCCTAGCGGGAAGGATGGGAGTGAGCAGTTCTTC
- - TRBJ2-2 TRBV11-1 CASSLKSPGELFF TGTGCCAGCAGCTTAAAATCCCCCGGGGAGCTGTTTTTT
many TRBD1 TRBJ2-7 TRBV5-1 CASSLGQGNNYEQYF TGCGCCAGCAGCTTGGGACAGGGGAATAACTACGAGCAGTACTTC
- - TRBJ2-2 TRBV4-2 CASSQELGVAAGELFF TGTGCCAGCAGCCAAGAGCTCGGTGTAGCGGCCGGGGAGCTGTTTTTT
many - TRBJ1-1 TRBV12-3/TRBV12-4 CASKRMGSGTEAFF TGTGCCAGCAAGAGAATGGGGTCGGGCACTGAAGCTTTCTTT
many - TRBJ1-1 TRBV12-3/TRBV12-4 CASSFNSMNTEAFF TGTGCCAGCAGTTTTAACAGTATGAACACTGAAGCTTTCTTT
many - TRBJ2-5 TRBV5-1 CASSLGAGAEETQYF TGCGCCAGCAGCTTGGGGGCAGGGGCCGAAGAGACCCAGTACTTC